Reported below is one T cell receptor beta chain. TCRdb ran MiXCR on the RACE reads and lists one entry per CDR3 protein. Among about 200,000 distinct CDR3 sequences, 24% were seen once, and the ten largest hold 2% to 2.5%. The data were taken from a study of human T cells and chemical hapten exposure. Germline V gene lookup returns CDR1 SGHRS and CDR2 YFSETQ. The CDR3 length is 15 residues. V was clipped by 2 bases and J by 0 bases, with 9 bases between them. Sample time point: patch test 3, about 24 weeks after DPC sensitization. Treatment here: therapeutic diphenylcyclopropenone sensitization with weekly scalp DPC.

The gene calls are TRBV5-1 and TRBJ2-1, with a possible D match to TRBD1 (6 bases). The sequenced sample was whole blood, obtained in connection with sensitization to the hapten diphenylcyclopropenone (DPC). The receptor was isolated from a woman aged 40 to 55 with alopecia areata. Some clones in this sample may be carry-over from other donors' samples. The CDR3 sequence is CASSFSGHSYNEQFF. In DNA, the CDR3 is TGCGCCAGCAGCTTTTCGGGACACTCCTACAATGAGCAGTTCTTC.